These 6 T cell receptor beta chains share one sample of origin, sequenced in a study of CD8+CD57+ T cells in acquired aplastic anemia. Profiles of TCR beta VDJ and CDR3 were generated from a genomic DNA template. TCRdb reprocessed the reads with MiXCR, giving one entry per CDR3 protein. Of under 200,000 distinct CDR3 sequences listed, 71% are singletons. For sequencing, patients were chosen who had shown expansion of CD8+CD57+ cells by flow cytometry. The source material was sorted CD4+, CD8+, or CD8+CD57+ T cells (not recorded which) from PBMCs. Receptors were obtained from a human donor with aplastic anemia.

This chain joins TRBV7-3 and TRBJ2-5; a possible D gene is TRBD2 (5 bases). V lost 5 bases and J lost 5, with 12 bases in between. Germline V gives CDR1 SGHTA, CDR2 FQGTGA. CDR3 length equals 13 residues. The CDR3: CASSRSTGETQYF. The CDR3 DNA reads as TGTGCCAGCAGCCGTTCCACGGGGGAGACCCAGTACTTC. Using reference TRBV7-3 and TRBJ2-5 for the parts outside the CDR3, the full variable domain is GAGVSQTPSNKVTEKGKYVELRCDPISGHTALYWYRQSLGQGPEFLIYFQGTGAADDSGLPNDRFFAVRPEGSVSTLKIQRTERGDSAVYLCASSRSTGETQYFGPGTRLLVL.

The gene calls are TRBV20-1 and TRBJ2-5; 9 bases line up with TRBD2. The CDR3 spans 16 residues. V lost 4 bases to trimming and J lost 11 bases; unmatched junction nucleotides: 20. Germline V gene lookup returns CDR1 DFQATT and CDR2 SNEGSKA (reference sequence). CDR3 region: CSATLYLAGEGDTQYF. DNA for the CDR3: TGCAGTGCTACCCTGTATTTAGCGGGGGAGGGAGATACGCAGTACTTC.

This clonotype was observed a single time. The rearrangement joins TRBV24-1 to TRBJ1-1; 7 nucleotides match TRBD1. The CDR3 has 19 residues. V lost 5 bases and J lost 4; bases outside the gene matches: 21. Germline assignment: CDR1 KGHDR and CDR2 SFDVKD. CDR3 coding DNA: TGTGCCACCAGTGCCAACCGCCGACAGGGAAAGGCCGACGGCACTGAAGCTTTCTTT. Its protein product is CATSANRRQGKADGTEAFF.

The chain combines TRBV29-1 with TRBJ2-1, with D perhaps TRBD2 (5 bases). Between the trimmed V and J ends, which lost 4 bases and 4 bases, there was a span of 14 bases. This CDR3 spans 14 amino acids. Looked up from germline, CDR1 is SQVTM and CDR2 is ANQGSEA. This CDR3 reads CSVGLSGIYNEQFF. The DNA of the CDR3 is TGCAGCGTTGGGCTATCGGGGATTTACAATGAGCAGTTCTTC.

The DNA for the CDR3 is TGTGCCGGTACAGAAACTTTTAACACTGAAGCTTTCTTT. Translated, it gives CAGTETFNTEAFF. The chain couples TRBV6-6 to TRBJ1-1; D gene unclear. Germline assignment: CDR1 MNHNY and CDR2 SVGAGI (reference sequence). Trimming removed 11 bases at V and 2 bases at J, with 15 bases between. The CDR3 contains 13 residues.

This chain links TRBV15 with TRBJ2-1; no clear D. The CDR3 runs 13 residues. V lost 5 bases and J 7 bases, leaving 12 bases between the germline ends. Germline assignment: CDR1 LNHNV and CDR2 YYDKDF (reference sequence). CDR3 amino acids: CATSLNVKNEQFF. CDR3 DNA sequence: TGTGCCACCAGCCTGAACGTCAAGAATGAGCAGTTCTTC.